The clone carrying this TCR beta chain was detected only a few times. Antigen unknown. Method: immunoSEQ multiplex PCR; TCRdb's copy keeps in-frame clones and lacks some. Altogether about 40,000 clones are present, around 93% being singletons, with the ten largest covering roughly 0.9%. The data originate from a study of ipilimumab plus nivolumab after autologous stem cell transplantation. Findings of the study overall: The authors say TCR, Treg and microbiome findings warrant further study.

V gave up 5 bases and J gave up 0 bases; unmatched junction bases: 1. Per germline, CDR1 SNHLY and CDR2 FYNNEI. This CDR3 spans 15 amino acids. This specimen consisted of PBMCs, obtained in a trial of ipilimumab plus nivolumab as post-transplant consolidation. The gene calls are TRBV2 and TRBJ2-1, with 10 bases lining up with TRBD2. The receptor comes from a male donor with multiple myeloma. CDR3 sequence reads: CASSSSGSSYNEQFF. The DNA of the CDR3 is TGTGCCAGCAGTTCTAGCGGGAGCTCCTACAATGAGCAGTTCTTC. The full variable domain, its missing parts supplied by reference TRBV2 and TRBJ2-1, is EPEVTQTPSHQVTQMGQEVILRCVPISNHLYFYWYRQILGQKVEFLVSFYNNEISEKSEIFDDQFSVERPDGSNFTLKIRSTKLEDSAMYFCASSSSGSSYNEQFFGPGTRLTVL.